The entry below gives a single T cell receptor beta chain sequence along with its context. Its antigen is not identified. Germline V lookup: CDR1 LGHNA, CDR2 YNFKEQ. V shed 4 bases and J shed 0 bases, with 14 bases lying between them. The CDR3 contains 16 residues. These data belong to a study of identifying expanded T cells in peripheral blood. Findings and caveats of the study: Differentially abundant clones: roughly 1.2 between replicates, 15 to 17 at 2 to 3 weeks, over 18 at four. Clone count variance between roughly 2-week samples rose with total template count.

Healthy donors had no documented immune events, such as infections, while sampled. TCRdb's copy holds only in-frame clones and misses some; the assay was immunoSEQ multiplex PCR. The table has 90,000 to 100,000 clones, around 90% seen once. This rearrangement joins TRBV4-2 to TRBJ2-3, with a tentative D call TRBD2 (6 bases). Sequences were obtained from blood. This TCR derives from a person aged 18 to 70 in good health. The DNA of the CDR3 is TGTGCCAGCAGCCCAACGCAGACTAGAAGCACAGATACGCAGTATTTT. Amino acid sequence: CASSPTQTRSTDTQYF.